Listed below are T cell receptor beta chains from one sample, sequenced in a study of Ad26.COV2.S vaccination and SARS-CoV-2 variants. Profiled with immunoSEQ multiplex PCR; TCRdb holds only in-frame clones, not every one. The sample carries over 350,000 clones, about nine tenths recorded once. This material consisted of peripheral blood, taken in a trial of Ad26.COV2.S vaccine versus placebo. These receptors were taken from a person aged 18-65 years who received the Ad26.COV2.S COVID-19 vaccine or a placebo. The CDR3 runs from the conserved cysteine through the conserved F or W. The order of the fields is CDR3 protein, CDR3 DNA, J gene, V gene, D gene, clone size, CDR3 length. The D gene is left open where the match is weak. Rows may omit the clone size; those that give it use once, few, many or a size class.

CDR3: CASSSYRGGLSTGELFF
DNA: TGTGCCAGCAGCTCCTATCGGGGGGGCCTGTCAACCGGGGAGCTGTTTTTT
J: TRBJ2-2
V: TRBV13
D: TRBD2
size: few
length: 17

CDR3: CASSLQGSTDTQYF
DNA: TGTGCCAGCAGCTTACAGGGTAGCACAGATACGCAGTATTTT
J: TRBJ2-3
V: TRBV9
D: -
size: -
length: 14

CDR3: CASSRREETQYF
DNA: TGTGCCAGCAGCCGCCGTGAGGAGACCCAGTACTTC
J: TRBJ2-5
V: TRBV7-2
D: -
size: -
length: 12

CDR3: CASSTGVYQETQYF
DNA: TGTGCCAGCTCGACAGGGGTATACCAAGAGACCCAGTACTTC
J: TRBJ2-5
V: TRBV9
D: TRBD1
size: -
length: 14

CDR3: CASSRPYNEQFF
DNA: TGTGCCAGCAGCCGACCTTACAATGAGCAGTTCTTC
J: TRBJ2-1
V: TRBV6-6
D: -
size: few
length: 12

CDR3: CASSEPTTEAFF
DNA: TGCGCCAGCAGTGAACCGACAACTGAAGCTTTCTTT
J: TRBJ1-1
V: TRBV10-2
D: -
size: once
length: 12

CDR3: CASSPWGQGDQPQHF
DNA: TGTGCCAGCAGTCCGTGGGGACAGGGTGACCAGCCCCAGCATTTT
J: TRBJ1-5
V: TRBV6-5
D: TRBD1
size: -
length: 15

CDR3: CASSSTGADGYTF
DNA: TGTGCCAGCAGTTCGACAGGGGCGGATGGCTACACCTTC
J: TRBJ1-2
V: TRBV6-5
D: TRBD1
size: -
length: 13

CDR3: CASSLAPGVSNQPQHF
DNA: TGTGCCAGCAGCTTAGCGCCCGGGGTGAGCAATCAGCCCCAGCATTTT
J: TRBJ1-5
V: TRBV7-9
D: -
size: -
length: 16

CDR3: CSVEEGPGEGYEQYF
DNA: TGCAGCGTTGAAGAGGGGCCAGGGGAGGGCTACGAGCAGTACTTC
J: TRBJ2-7
V: TRBV29-1
D: -
size: -
length: 15

CDR3: CASSPIAPDRGQAITDTQYF
DNA: TGTGCCAGCTCACCAATTGCGCCGGATCGGGGACAGGCGATCACAGATACGCAGTATTTT
J: TRBJ2-3
V: TRBV18
D: TRBD1
size: -
length: 20

CDR3: CASSPLGSGPYNEQFF
DNA: TGTGCCAGCAGCCCGTTGGGCTCGGGGCCGTACAATGAGCAGTTCTTC
J: TRBJ2-1
V: TRBV5-6
D: -
size: -
length: 16

CDR3: CASRAGTASGELFF
DNA: TGTGCCAGCAGAGCCGGGACCGCTAGTGGGGAGCTGTTTTTT
J: TRBJ2-2
V: TRBV6-5
D: -
size: once
length: 14

CDR3: CASSSEGGSSGNTIYF
DNA: TGTGCCAGCAGCTCAGAGGGGGGCTCGTCGGGAAACACCATATATTTT
J: TRBJ1-3
V: TRBV7-9
D: -
size: once
length: 16

CDR3: CASSPNSQGVGNTIYF
DNA: TGTGCCAGCTCACCGAACTCACAGGGAGTGGGAAACACCATATATTTT
J: TRBJ1-3
V: TRBV18
D: -
size: -
length: 16

CDR3: CASSSGANTEAFF
DNA: TGTGCCAGTTCCTCAGGGGCGAACACTGAAGCTTTCTTT
J: TRBJ1-1
V: TRBV6-5
D: -
size: -
length: 13

CDR3: CASSPMPAGATDTQYF
DNA: TGTGCCAGCTCACCGATGCCGGCGGGGGCCACAGATACGCAGTATTTT
J: TRBJ2-3
V: TRBV18
D: -
size: -
length: 16

CDR3: CASSGRPGQGPYEQYF
DNA: TGTGCCAGCAGTGGGCGTCCGGGACAGGGGCCCTACGAGCAGTACTTC
J: TRBJ2-7
V: TRBV6-1
D: TRBD1
size: -
length: 16

CDR3: CASSLSGDNEQFF
DNA: TGTGCCAGCAGTTTATCAGGGGACAATGAGCAGTTCTTC
J: TRBJ2-1
V: TRBV27
D: -
size: once
length: 13

CDR3: CASSPSSEQFF
DNA: TGTGCCAGCTCCCCCTCTTCTGAGCAGTTCTTC
J: TRBJ2-1
V: TRBV18
D: -
size: few
length: 11

CDR3: CASSSLSKGEQYF
DNA: TGTGCCAGCAGCTCGCTTAGCAAGGGCGAGCAGTACTTC
J: TRBJ2-7
V: TRBV11-2
D: -
size: -
length: 13

CDR3: CASSSPRAPNEQFF
DNA: TGTGCCAGTAGTTCACCCAGGGCCCCAAATGAGCAGTTCTTC
J: TRBJ2-1
V: TRBV19
D: -
size: -
length: 14

CDR3: CASSYRAGADTQYF
DNA: TGTGCCAGCAGTTACCGGGCAGGGGCAGATACGCAGTATTTT
J: TRBJ2-3
V: TRBV6-5
D: -
size: -
length: 14

CDR3: CASSHTGAYEQYF
DNA: TGTGCCAGCAGCCACACAGGGGCCTACGAGCAGTACTTC
J: TRBJ2-7
V: TRBV21-1
D: -
size: -
length: 13

CDR3: CASSLGTGGFEQYF
DNA: TGTGCCAGCAGCCTCGGGACAGGGGGGTTCGAGCAGTACTTC
J: TRBJ2-7
V: TRBV14
D: TRBD1
size: -
length: 14

CDR3: CASSPLAGGLGTKNIQYF
DNA: TGTGCCAGCTCACCGCTGGCCGGGGGGCTCGGGACCAAAAACATTCAGTACTTC
J: TRBJ2-4
V: TRBV18
D: -
size: once
length: 18

CDR3: CASRRRTDTDTQYF
DNA: TGTGCCAGCAGACGAAGGACAGACACAGATACGCAGTATTTT
J: TRBJ2-3
V: TRBV6-5
D: -
size: -
length: 14

CDR3: CASSRGGNTEAFF
DNA: TGCGCCAGCAGTCGGGGGGGCAACACTGAAGCTTTCTTT
J: TRBJ1-1
V: TRBV5-1
D: -
size: once
length: 13

CDR3: CASSQAMIQGYEQYF
DNA: TGTGCCAGCAGCCAAGCCATGATTCAGGGATACGAGCAGTACTTC
J: TRBJ2-7
V: TRBV4-2
D: -
size: -
length: 15

CDR3: CASSFRQPTNEKLFF
DNA: TGCGCCAGCAGCTTCCGACAGCCAACTAATGAAAAACTGTTTTTT
J: TRBJ1-4
V: TRBV5-1
D: -
size: -
length: 15

CDR3: CASRGDLASETQYF
DNA: TGTGCCAGCAGGGGGGATTTGGCGTCCGAGACCCAGTACTTC
J: TRBJ2-5
V: TRBV2
D: -
size: -
length: 14